This TCR beta chain was sequenced in a study of T cells of healthy individuals. TCRdb itself ran the 5' RACE reads through MiXCR, one entry per CDR3 protein. The sample holds some 85,000 distinct CDR3 sequences; 5% are singletons and the top ten take about 7.5%. Per germline, CDR1 SQVTM and CDR2 ANQGSEA. This CDR3 has 13 amino acids. The V gene end was trimmed by 5 bases and the J gene end by 11 bases; junction bases not matched to a gene: 11. This TCR derives from a female donor in good health. This chain joins TRBV29-1 and TRBJ2-1; 8 bases fit TRBD2. The CDR3 coding sequence is TGCAGCGTTACCCCCGGGGGGGCAGGGAAGCAGTTCTTC. Encoded protein: CSVTPGGAGKQFF.